This passage covers 9 T cell receptor beta chains from one sample sequenced in a study of cytomegalovirus exposure and HLA in healthy donors. Both 60 Vbeta primers and 13 Jbeta primers went into the PCR. Sequencing used immunoSEQ multiplex PCR; TCRdb keeps in-frame clones, though not all of them. The sample shows just over 150,000 clones, 70% to 90% of them seen only once. Material for sequencing was PBMCs. The origin of the receptors is a young woman in good health and CMV-seronegative.

The gene calls are TRBV2 and TRBJ2-7, with 7 bases lining up with TRBD1. CDR3 length equals 14 residues. The germline V gene encodes CDR1 SNHLY and CDR2 FYNNEI. Unmatched junction bases numbered 10, after V lost 7 bases and J lost 4 bases. CDR3 DNA sequence: TGTGCCAGCACCACGACAGGGTCTAGGTACGAGCAGTACTTC. Its translation: CASTTTGSRYEQYF.

The chain combines TRBV27 with TRBJ1-5, with D possibly TRBD1 on 5 matching bases. Germline assignment: CDR1 MNHEY and CDR2 SMNVEV (reference sequence). This CDR3 has 15 residues. Between the trimmed V and J ends, which lost 2 bases and 5 bases, there was a span of 13 bases. The CDR3 DNA reads as TGTGCCAGCAGTTTACTAGGGGACTTCCATCAGCCCCAGCATTTT. Translating gives CASSLLGDFHQPQHF.

This chain links TRBV4-1 with TRBJ2-2, with 10 positions matching TRBD2. Germline V gene lookup returns CDR1 MGHRA and CDR2 YSYEKL. With V trimmed by 0 bases and J by 4 bases, 5 bases remained unmatched. The CDR3 has 17 amino acids. The chain's CDR3 is CASSQEKLAGITGELFF. DNA of the CDR3: TGCGCCAGCAGCCAAGAGAAACTAGCGGGGATCACCGGGGAGCTGTTTTTT.

In this sample, this clone turned up a few times. This rearrangement joins TRBV5-4 to TRBJ1-5, with D maybe TRBD1 (6 bases). This CDR3 contains 12 residues. Germline values: CDR1 SGHNT, CDR2 YYREEE (reference sequence). The ends were cut back, 1 base at V and 10 bases at J, with 9 bases in the middle. CDR3: CASSLRGQPQHF. The CDR3, as DNA: TGTGCCAGCAGCTTGCGGGGACAACCCCAGCATTTT.

This chain links TRBV18 with TRBJ2-7; D is perhaps TRBD2 (5 bases). The V gene lost 4 bases and the J gene lost 4 bases, with 11 bases spanning the gap. Per germline, CDR1 KGHSH and CDR2 LQKENI. There are 13 residues in the CDR3. The CDR3 protein is CASSQGALYEQYF. In DNA, the CDR3 is TGTGCCAGCTCACAGGGAGCCCTTTACGAGCAGTACTTC.

The chain links TRBV9 to TRBJ2-4; 14 nucleotides align to TRBD2. The germline gives CDR1 SGDLS, CDR2 YYNGEE. The V and J ends lost 3 bases and 7 bases, in that order; junction bases with no gene match: 18. The CDR3 runs to 20 residues. The CDR3 DNA reads TGTGCCAGCAGCGCTGGACAGGGTAGACTAGCGGGAGGGATGGGGAACATTCAGTACTTC. It yields the protein CASSAGQGRLAGGMGNIQYF.

The CDR3 nucleotides read TGTGCCAGCAGTTACCGGACAGGAGGGAATGAAAAACTGTTTTTT. Protein sequence: CASSYRTGGNEKLFF. This chain joins TRBV6-5 and TRBJ1-4; TRBD1 agrees at 7 bases. The germline CDR1 and CDR2 sequences are MNHEY and SVGAGI. The CDR3 has 15 amino acids. V was clipped by 2 bases and J by 5 bases; unmatched bases: 5.

This chain connects TRBV5-3 to TRBJ1-6, with D maybe TRBD1 (5 bases). TRBV5-3 is given ORF status, its function remaining uncertain. The CDR3 is made up of 16 amino acids. The V gene lost 1 base and the J gene lost 5 bases, with 13 bases spanning the gap. The CDR3 here is CARSLRQGYDNSPLHF. The CDR3 DNA sequence: TGTGCCAGAAGCTTGAGGCAGGGTTACGATAATTCACCCCTCCACTTT.

The chain's CDR3 is CASGPGTGSDTQYF. CDR3 in DNA: TGTGCTAGTGGTCCCGGGACAGGGTCCGATACGCAGTATTTT. The gene calls are TRBV12-5 and TRBJ2-3; 9 bases map to TRBD1. CDR1 LGHNT and CDR2 FRNRAP come from the germline V gene. The V gene end was trimmed by 5 bases and the J gene end by 6 bases; junction bases not matched to a gene: 6. The CDR3 totals 14 residues.